Sequencing of this TCR beta chain was carried out in a study of T-cell reconstitution after alpha-beta-depleted transplantation in children. Study-wide results and limits: About two months after transplant, alpha-beta T cells reportedly came from several hundred expanded graft clones. Some patients showed high day-60 TCRbeta diversity, which derived from surviving recipient T cells and thymic progenitors. At the one-year point after transplant, T-cell counts and TCRbeta diversity were found to come mostly from T cells that had been newly produced.

Comment on this clonotype: The antigen remains unidentified.

Preparing the TCRbeta library involved the use of unique molecular identifiers. TCRdb recomputed calls from the PCR reads with MiXCR, one row per CDR3 protein. The table shows about 1,000,000 distinct CDR3 sequences, with roughly 31% occurring only once. Germline lookup yields CDR1 SGHAT and CDR2 FQNNGV. CDR3 size: 15 residues. V dropped 1 base and J dropped 4 bases, with 11 bases sitting between them. Sequences were derived from PBMCs, mostly from graft donor cells, sampled 360 days after TCRalphabeta/CD19-depleted stem cell transplant. The clonotype originates from a boy in the first two years of life who had a stem cell transplant for SCID, so the T cells may come from the graft donor. V gene TRBV11-2 combines with J gene TRBJ2-1; D is uncertain. The CDR3, as DNA: TGTGCCAGCAGCTTAGGAGAAGCCATTTACAATGAGCAGTTCTTC. This encodes CASSLGEAIYNEQFF.